The 23 T cell receptor beta chains listed next were all sequenced from one sample in a study of blood T cell repertoires in COVID-19. The table came from immunoSEQ multiplex PCR; TCRdb's copy has only in-frame clones and leaves some out. The table shows 65,000 or so clones, with around four fifths occurring only once. The sequenced material came from peripheral blood. The receptors were sampled from a man aged 60 to 69 with acute or convalescent COVID-19.

DNA of the CDR3: TGTGCTAGTGCCTTGGCCACCAGATACGAGCAGTACTTC. Its translation is CASALATRYEQYF. The chain has TRBV12-5 and TRBJ2-7, with D uncertain. The CDR3 runs 13 residues. V lost 7 bases to trimming and J lost 4 bases, with 14 bases between them. Germline CDR1 is LGHNT and CDR2 is FRNRAP.

This chain connects TRBV20-1 to TRBJ2-7, with D uncertain. The CDR3 is made up of 14 amino acids. V lost 3 bases and J 3 bases, leaving 15 bases between the germline ends. Germline V gene lookup returns CDR1 DFQATT and CDR2 SNEGSKA (reference sequence). The CDR3 spells CSASEPRTLYEQYF. CDR3 DNA sequence: TGCAGTGCTAGTGAACCCAGAACCCTCTACGAGCAGTACTTC.

The J gene is TRBJ1-6, the V gene TRBV19, with TRBD1 matching 7 bases. This CDR3 region has 14 residues. The trim removed 6 bases at V and 6 bases at J, leaving 5 bases unmatched. Germline CDR1 reads LNHDA; CDR2 reads SQIVND (reference sequence). For the CDR3, the DNA is TGTGCCAGTAGGACAGGGTCATCTAATTCACCCCTCCACTTT. Its translation is CASRTGSSNSPLHF.

This chain uses TRBV2 with TRBJ1-1, with a possible D match to TRBD1 (6 bases). The CDR3 is made up of 15 amino acids. The ends were cut back, 7 bases at V and 1 base at J, with 16 bases in the middle. CDR1 is SNHLY, CDR2 FYNNEI, per germline. CDR3 nucleotide sequence: TGTGCCAGCACCTCTTTTGGGACAAGGAACACTGAAGCTTTCTTT. This sequence encodes CASTSFGTRNTEAFF.

This clone showed up just a few times. This sequence joins TRBV7-3 and TRBJ1-3; 9 bases agree with TRBD1. Germline loops: CDR1 SGHTA, CDR2 FQGTGA. The CDR3 totals 13 residues. J was trimmed by 8 bases and V by 5 bases; bases with no gene match: 4. The CDR3 sequence: CASSPDRGDTIYF. The CDR3 DNA is TGTGCCAGCAGCCCGGACAGGGGCGACACCATATATTTT. The full variable domain, in which reference TRBV7-3 and TRBJ1-3 provide the parts outside the CDR3, is GAGVSQTPSNKVTEKGKYVELRCDPISGHTALYWYRQSLGQGPEFLIYFQGTGAADDSGLPNDRFFAVRPEGSVSTLKIQRTERGDSAVYLCASSPDRGDTIYFGEGSWLTVV.

The chain links TRBV11-1 to TRBJ2-2; 7 positions match TRBD1. Trimming removed 9 bases from V and 3 bases from J; junction bases left unmatched: 7. CDR3 length: 14 residues. CDR1 is SGHAT, CDR2 FQDESV, per germline (reference sequence). As DNA, the CDR3 is TGTGCCAGTGAGGGGGCAGGGTACACCGGGGAGCTGTTTTTT. This gives the protein CASEGAGYTGELFF. The full variable domain, with the rest looked up from reference TRBV11-1 and TRBJ2-2, is EAEVAQSPRYKITEKSQAVAFWCDPISGHATLYWYRQILGQGPELLVQFQDESVVDDSQLPKDRFSAERLKGVDSTLKIQPAELGDSAMYLCASEGAGYTGELFFGEGSRLTVL.

The chain uses TRBV6-2 or TRBV6-3 and TRBJ1-4; D not resolved. CDR3 size: 14 residues. Germline V gives CDR1 MNHEY, CDR2 SVGEGT. Trimming removed 5 bases at V and 7 bases at J, with 14 bases between. CDR3: CASSAQLQTEKLFF. Here the CDR3 DNA reads TGTGCCAGCAGTGCCCAATTACAGACTGAAAAACTGTTTTTT.

The gene calls are TRBV25-1 and TRBJ1-2; D might be TRBD1 (6 bases). The V gene's germline CDR1 is MGHDK and CDR2 SYGVNS. The CDR3 is made up of 16 amino acids. Trimming shortened V by 1 base and J by 3 bases, and 15 bases separated the two germline ends. The CDR3 sequence is CASSELGSDSHYGYTF. The CDR3 DNA follows: TGTGCCAGCAGTGAATTGGGGTCGGACAGCCACTATGGCTACACCTTC.

This chain joins TRBV7-9 and TRBJ2-3; D not resolved. Deletions cut 6 bases from V and 2 bases from J, with 18 bases between. CDR1 is SEHNR and CDR2 is FQNEAQ in the germline V gene (reference sequence). This CDR3 contains 16 residues. CDR3 nucleotides: TGTGCCAGCAGAAACCCCGACACAGCCAACACAGATACGCAGTATTTT. It specifies CASRNPDTANTDTQYF.

V usage is TRBV7-3 and J usage is TRBJ1-1, with D possibly TRBD1 on 6 matching bases. Germline V gene sequence: CDR1 SGHTA, CDR2 FQGTGA. Between the trimmed V and J ends, which lost 4 bases and 1 base, there was a span of 13 bases. The CDR3 contains 15 residues. The CDR3 reads CASSSGGGPNTEAFF. The CDR3 nucleotides are TGTGCCAGCAGCTCCGGCGGGGGGCCGAACACTGAAGCTTTCTTT.

The chain uses TRBV6-5 and TRBJ2-4; TRBD1 might be the D (6 bases). Trimming stripped 2 bases from V and 15 bases from J, with 26 bases between. This CDR3 has 16 amino acids. The germline gives CDR1 MNHEY, CDR2 SVGAGI. CDR3 in amino acids: CASSYRGGGAGTAMYF. The CDR3 DNA reads TGTGCCAGCAGTTACCGAGGGGGTGGGGCCGGGACCGCGATGTACTTC.

The V and J genes are TRBV7-8 and TRBJ2-7; 11 nucleotides match TRBD1. V lost 5 bases, J lost 3 bases, and 6 bases stayed unmatched. Germline CDR1 SGHVS, CDR2 FQNEAQ. The CDR3 length is 15 residues. Here the CDR3 DNA reads TGTGCCAGCAGCAGAGCGGGACAGGGGGACTACGAGCAGTACTTC. This codes for CASSRAGQGDYEQYF.

The rearrangement joins TRBV9 to TRBJ2-1, with TRBD2 matching 12 bases. CDR1 and CDR2 (germline): SGDLS, YYNGEE. V shed 4 bases, J shed 7 bases, and the junction held 6 bases outside the gene matches. This CDR3 region has 15 residues. The CDR3 protein is CASSPTSGGWNEQFF. For the CDR3, the DNA is TGTGCCAGCAGCCCGACTAGCGGGGGATGGAATGAGCAGTTCTTC.

J is TRBJ2-1 and V is TRBV5-1; weak D call: TRBD1 (6 bases). The CDR3 length is 13 residues. The V end lost 0 bases, the J end lost 7 bases, and 8 bases lay between the germline ends. Germline V gives CDR1 SGHRS, CDR2 YFSETQ. CDR3 sequence reads: CASSLGQANEQFF. CDR3 in DNA: TGCGCCAGCAGCTTGGGACAGGCTAATGAGCAGTTCTTC.

The CDR3 loop reads CASRKDREGWGNQPQHF. The CDR3 DNA sequence: TGTGCCAGCAGGAAGGACAGGGAAGGATGGGGCAATCAGCCCCAGCATTTT. This chain joins TRBV2 and TRBJ1-5, with 8 bases identical to TRBD1. Germline CDR1 is SNHLY and CDR2 is FYNNEI. Germline trimming cut 6 bases from V and 2 bases from J; bases unmatched to any gene: 12. The CDR3 loop spans 17 amino acids.

The chain joins TRBV27 to TRBJ1-5; 7 bases align to TRBD1. The CDR3 sequence is 12 residues long. V trimming: 6 bases; J trimming: 7 bases; junction bases outside the gene matches: 3. Per the germline V gene, CDR1 is MNHEY and CDR2 is SMNVEV (reference sequence). The CDR3 loop is CASSDREQPQHF. The CDR3 DNA is TGTGCCAGCAGCGACAGGGAGCAGCCCCAGCATTTT.

The chain links TRBV7-3 to TRBJ1-2; D may be TRBD1 (5 bases). Per the germline V gene, CDR1 is SGHTA and CDR2 is FQGTGA. V was cut by 5 bases and J by 4 bases, with 11 bases left in between. The CDR3 is 13 residues long. The CDR3 sequence is CASSEGVGYGYTF. CDR3 coding DNA: TGTGCCAGCAGCGAAGGGGTGGGCTATGGCTACACCTTC.

The gene calls are TRBV6-5 and TRBJ2-3; the match to TRBD2 covers 13 bases. The J segment lost 7 bases and the V segment lost 4 bases, leaving 2 bases of the junction unmatched. From germline, CDR1 is MNHEY and CDR2 SVGAGI. CDR3 size: 14 residues. CDR3 loop: CASSWGLAGYTQYF. CDR3 coding DNA: TGTGCCAGCAGTTGGGGACTAGCGGGGTATACGCAGTATTTT.

The V gene is TRBV29-1, the J gene TRBJ1-3; D uncertain. CDR1 and CDR2 (germline): SQVTM, ANQGSEA. The CDR3 has 11 residues. V lost 7 bases, J lost 10 bases, and 14 bases lay in between. The CDR3 protein is CSGYDGRTIYF. CDR3 nucleotides: TGCAGCGGCTATGACGGCAGGACCATATATTTT.

This clone has a handful of counts. The CDR3 DNA follows: TGTGCCAGCAGCTTAGCGAACGTCGGGGGTTACTATGGCTACACCTTC. Protein product: CASSLANVGGYYGYTF. The gene calls are TRBV7-8 and TRBJ1-2, with a tentative D call TRBD1 (5 bases). CDR1 SGHVS and CDR2 FQNEAQ come from the germline V gene. The CDR3 covers 16 residues. Trimming shortened V by 0 bases and J by 3 bases, and 14 bases separated the two germline ends. Supplemented by reference TRBV7-8 and TRBJ1-2, the full variable domain reads GAGVSQSPRYKVAKRGQDVALRCDPISGHVSLFWYQQALGQGPEFLTYFQNEAQLDKSGLPSDRFFAERPEGSVSTLKIQRTQQEDSAVYLCASSLANVGGYYGYTFGSGTRLTVV.

This chain connects TRBV5-6 to TRBJ2-1, with TRBD2 matching over 8 bases. Germline V CDR1 and CDR2: SGHDT, YYEEEE. V was clipped by 3 bases and J by 9 bases; unmatched bases: 11. The length of the CDR3 is 15 residues. CDR3 in amino acids: CASSWYGPTSGEQFF. CDR3 nucleotide sequence: TGTGCCAGCAGCTGGTACGGGCCAACTAGCGGTGAGCAGTTCTTC.

V and J are TRBV30 and TRBJ1-1; 9 bases are shared with TRBD1. J lost 1 base, V lost 5 bases, and 5 bases had no gene match. Looked up from germline, CDR1 is GTSNPN and CDR2 is SVGIG (reference sequence). The CDR3 is made up of 14 amino acids. In DNA, the CDR3 is TGTGCCTGGGGCGACAGGGGGAGGAACACTGAAGCTTTCTTT. This codes for CAWGDRGRNTEAFF.

The chain recombines TRBV7-3 with TRBJ2-5; D might be TRBD2 (5 bases). From germline, CDR1 is SGHTA and CDR2 FQGTGA. CDR3 size: 13 residues. Trimming cost V 6 bases and J 4 bases, with 12 bases left between them. In DNA, the CDR3 is TGTGCCAGCAGTTCCCCGGGATTAGAGACCCAGTACTTC. Translated: CASSSPGLETQYF.